These 9 T cell receptor beta chains were all obtained from the same sample, sequenced in a study of cytomegalovirus exposure and HLA in healthy donors. The PCR made use of 60 Vbeta and 13 Jbeta primers. The repertoire was sequenced with immunoSEQ multiplex PCR; TCRdb's copy has only in-frame clones and lacks some. The sample has about 270,000 clones; approximately 70% are singletons. Source material: PBMCs. Source of these receptors: a female donor in good health and CMV-seronegative.

Details on this clone: One junction end disagrees with the germline gene, perhaps due to a read error. The V gene is TRBV7-7, the J gene TRBJ2-1; TRBD2 agrees at 7 bases. This CDR3 is 15 amino acids long. Germline V lookup: CDR1 SSHAT, CDR2 FNYEAQ (reference sequence). CDR3 sequence (DNA): TGTGCTAGCAGCTTAGCAGCGGGGCAGCGGGGTGAGCAGTTCTTC. Residues: CASSLAAGQRGEQFF.

The chain recombines TRBV28 with TRBJ1-5, with 9 nucleotides matching TRBD1. Germline V gives CDR1 MDHEN, CDR2 SYDVKM. The CDR3 is 21 amino acids. The ends lost 3 bases at V and 5 bases at J; junction bases unmatched: 23. This CDR3 reads CASSFRGAGTGRFRGDQPQHF. The CDR3 region has the DNA TGTGCCAGCAGTTTTAGGGGGGCGGGGACAGGGCGATTTAGGGGAGATCAGCCCCAGCATTTT.

The rearrangement uses TRBV21-1 and TRBJ1-2; the listed D gene, TRBD1, was not tested against the DNA. TRBV21-1 is flagged as a pseudogene. This CDR3 contains 13 residues. The CDR3 loop is CASSNKGLTGYTF. As DNA, the CDR3 is TGTGCCAGCAGCAACAAGGGGTTGACCGGCTACACCTTC.

V and J are TRBV2 and TRBJ2-2; 7 bases are shared with TRBD1. The germline V gene has CDR1 SNHLY and CDR2 FYNNEI. V lost 6 bases to trimming and J lost 2 bases; unmatched junction nucleotides: 9. This CDR3 comprises 16 residues. The CDR3 nucleotides are TGTGCCAGCAGGCAGAGTAGGGGGCCTAACACCGGGGAGCTGTTTTTT. Protein: CASRQSRGPNTGELFF. The entire variable domain, with the rest obtained from reference TRBV2 and TRBJ2-2, is as follows: EPEVTQTPSHQVTQMGQEVILRCVPISNHLYFYWYRQILGQKVEFLVSFYNNEISEKSEIFDDQFSVERPDGSNFTLKIRSTKLEDSAMYFCASRQSRGPNTGELFFGEGSRLTVL.

The chain recombines TRBV6-6 with TRBJ1-2; D perhaps matches TRBD1 (5 bases). Trimming stripped 4 bases from V and 4 bases from J, with 13 bases between. This CDR3 has 14 residues. Germline CDR1 is MNHNY and CDR2 is SVGAGI (reference sequence). The CDR3 DNA reads TGTGCCAGCAGTTTCCCCAGGGATGCCTATGGCTACACCTTC. Its translation: CASSFPRDAYGYTF.

The genes are TRBV4-1 and TRBJ2-1; 11 bases fit TRBD2. The CDR3 runs 17 residues. The J segment lost 5 bases and the V segment lost 1 base, leaving 7 bases of the junction unmatched. Germline V gene lookup returns CDR1 MGHRA and CDR2 YSYEKL. The CDR3 DNA sequence: TGCGCCAGCAGCCAAGGAATGTGGGGACTAGCGGACAATGAGCAGTTCTTC. Amino acid sequence: CASSQGMWGLADNEQFF.

V usage is TRBV2 and J usage is TRBJ1-5; D ambiguous. Germline V gene sequence: CDR1 SNHLY, CDR2 FYNNEI. Deletions cut 6 bases from V and 0 bases from J, with 6 bases between. This CDR3 is built from 13 residues. The chain's CDR3 is CASSGYSNQPQHF. Written as DNA, the CDR3 is TGTGCCAGCAGCGGTTATAGCAATCAGCCCCAGCATTTT.

J is TRBJ1-5 and V is TRBV19; the D is unclear. The CDR3 is 16 amino acids. V dropped 5 bases and J dropped 2 bases, with 16 bases sitting between them. Germline V gives CDR1 LNHDA, CDR2 SQIVND (reference sequence). CDR3 coding DNA: TGTGCCAGTAGTGCCGGACTCTCTCTGGGCAATCAGCCCCAGCATTTT. Translated: CASSAGLSLGNQPQHF.

The J gene is TRBJ1-1, the V gene TRBV6-6, with 7 bases aligning to TRBD1. Germline V gene lookup returns CDR1 MNHNY and CDR2 SVGAGI (reference sequence). Trimming took 4 bases from V and 1 from J; bases not matched to a gene: 9. This CDR3 spans 16 amino acids. The CDR3: CASSFETGYRNTEAFF. The CDR3 DNA reads TGTGCCAGCAGTTTCGAGACAGGGTATCGGAACACTGAAGCTTTCTTT.